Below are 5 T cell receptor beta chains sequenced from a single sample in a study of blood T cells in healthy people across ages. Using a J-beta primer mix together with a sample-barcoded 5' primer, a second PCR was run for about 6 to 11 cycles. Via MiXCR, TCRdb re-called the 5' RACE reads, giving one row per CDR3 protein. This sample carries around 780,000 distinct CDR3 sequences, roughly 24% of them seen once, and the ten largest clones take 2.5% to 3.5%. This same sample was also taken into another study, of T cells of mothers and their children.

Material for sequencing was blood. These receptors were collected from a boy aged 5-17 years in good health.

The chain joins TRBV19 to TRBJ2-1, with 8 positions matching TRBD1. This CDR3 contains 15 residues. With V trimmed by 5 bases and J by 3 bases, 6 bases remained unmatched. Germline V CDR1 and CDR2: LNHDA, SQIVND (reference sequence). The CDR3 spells CASSPQGAFYNEQFF. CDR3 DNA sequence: TGTGCCAGTAGTCCCCAGGGGGCCTTCTACAATGAGCAGTTCTTC.

CDR3 nucleotides: TGTGCCAGTAGTGACCGGGACAGTCTTACGAATGAGCAGTTCTTC. As protein: CASSDRDSLTNEQFF. This chain links TRBV19 with TRBJ2-1; 7 bases map to TRBD1. The CDR3 is 15 residues long. J lost 7 bases, V lost 5 bases, and 11 bases had no gene match. CDR1 is LNHDA, CDR2 SQIVND, per germline (reference sequence).

DNA of the CDR3: TGCAGCGTTGTTCGAGCGGGGGGTTATGAGACCCAGTACTTC. Residues: CSVVRAGGYETQYF. This chain links TRBV29-1 with TRBJ2-5; 9 nucleotides agree with TRBD2. Germline lookup yields CDR1 SQVTM and CDR2 ANQGSEA. This CDR3 has 14 amino acids. Unmatched junction bases numbered 8, after V lost 4 bases and J lost 5 bases. Full variable domain (missing parts from reference TRBV29-1 and TRBJ2-5): SAVISQKPSRDICQRGTSLTIQCQVDSQVTMMFWYRQQPGQSLTLIATANQGSEATYESGFVIDKFPISRPNLTFSTLTVSNMSPEDSSIYLCSVVRAGGYETQYFGPGTRLLVL.

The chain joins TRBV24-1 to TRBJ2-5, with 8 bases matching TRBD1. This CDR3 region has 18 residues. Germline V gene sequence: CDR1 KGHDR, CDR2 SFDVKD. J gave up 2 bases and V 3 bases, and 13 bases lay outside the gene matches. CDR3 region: CATSDHRGTGILQETQYF. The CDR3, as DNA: TGTGCCACCAGTGATCACCGCGGGACAGGCATCCTTCAAGAGACCCAGTACTTC.

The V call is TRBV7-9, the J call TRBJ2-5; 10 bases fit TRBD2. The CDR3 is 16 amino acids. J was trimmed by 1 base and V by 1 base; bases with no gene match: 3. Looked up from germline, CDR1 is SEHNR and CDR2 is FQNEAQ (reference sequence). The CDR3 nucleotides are TGTGCCAGCAGCTTAGGGACTAGCGGCTTCCAAGAGACCCAGTACTTC. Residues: CASSLGTSGFQETQYF.